This T cell receptor (beta chain) was sequenced for a study of blood T cell repertoires in COVID-19. Study information: The cDNA or gDNA used as material had been derived from T cells, B-cell-depleted T cells, or PBMCs.

Authors' data handling: Amplification of reference gene primers was used by the study to estimate nucleated cell counts. Clones were sequenced by immunoSEQ multiplex PCR, and TCRdb holds only the in-frame ones, with some missing. The V and J calls and the clone size are those of that table, but D and trimming were determined from the DNA. In the table there are approximately 170,000 clones, around 84% of which are singletons. This CDR3 region has 15 residues. V was pared by 5 bases and J by 1 base, with 4 bases of the junction left unmatched. Germline V gives CDR1 PRHDT, CDR2 FYEKMQ (reference sequence).

The chain employs TRBV13 and TRBJ2-3; TRBD2 aligns across 9 bases. This receptor was taken from a woman older than 75 with COVID-19, enrolled during active disease. The sequenced material came from peripheral blood. CDR3 nucleotides: TGTGCCAGCAGCCCTCGACTAGCGGGCACAGATACGCAGTATTTT. Its translation: CASSPRLAGTDTQYF.